This entry lists 8 T cell receptor beta chains sequenced from one sample in a study of CD8+CD57+ T cells in acquired aplastic anemia. Investigators profiled TCR beta VDJ and CDR3 from genomic DNA template. TCRdb re-derived calls from the reads in MiXCR, one entry per CDR3 protein. The data show about 130,000 distinct CDR3 sequences, over 45% seen once. Sequencing input: sorted CD4+, CD8+, or CD8+CD57+ T cells (not recorded which) from PBMCs. Receptor source: a human donor in good health, serving as a control.

This clonotype appeared many times. The V call is TRBV14, the J call TRBJ2-3, with 10 bases lining up with TRBD1. Trimming took 3 bases from V and 3 from J; bases not matched to a gene: 9. The CDR3 runs 17 residues. The germline gives CDR1 SGHDN, CDR2 FVKESK. This CDR3 is CASSQVGQGLGTDTQYF. CDR3 DNA sequence: TGTGCCAGCAGCCAGGTGGGACAGGGGCTAGGAACAGATACGCAGTATTTT.

This rearrangement joins TRBV2 to TRBJ1-1; D ambiguous. Germline loops: CDR1 SNHLY, CDR2 FYNNEI. V shed 7 bases and J shed 5 bases, with 20 bases lying between them. The CDR3 sequence is 15 residues long. CDR3 DNA sequence: TGTGCCAGCACCCCTGGGGTAGGGCGGGGAACTGAAGCTTTCTTT. The encoded protein is CASTPGVGRGTEAFF.

Note on this clonotype: The conserved phenylalanine or tryptophan is not found at the CDR3 terminus, so this likely reflects a read error. The chain combines TRBV29-1 with TRBJ2-3; 7 nucleotides line up with TRBD2. Germline CDR1 is SQVTM and CDR2 is ANQGSEA. The junction had 6 bases not matched to a gene; V was cut back by 6 bases and J by 6 bases. The CDR3 runs 12 residues. The CDR3 reads CSVAQGGDTQYV. For the CDR3, the DNA is TGCAGCGTCGCTCAGGGAGGGGATACGCAGTATGTT.

This clonotype was seen repeatedly, ten times or more. The genes are TRBV7-8 and TRBJ2-1, with 8 bases fitting TRBD2. The CDR3 is 16 amino acids. Per germline, CDR1 SGHVS and CDR2 FQNEAQ. The J segment lost 5 bases and the V segment lost 5 bases, leaving 11 bases of the junction unmatched. The CDR3 reads CASSQIRAGVNNEQFF. Written as DNA, the CDR3 is TGTGCCAGCAGCCAGATCCGAGCGGGGGTGAACAATGAGCAGTTCTTC.

This clonotype occurred a few times. V is TRBV15 and J is TRBJ2-5; D is undetermined. Trimming left V 3 bases short and J 2 bases short, with 13 bases between. This CDR3 is built from 15 residues. CDR1 and CDR2 (germline): LNHNV, YYDKDF (reference sequence). CDR3 nucleotides: TGTGCCACCAGCAGCCTCGCTATAGCACAAGAGACCCAGTACTTC. Translation: CATSSLAIAQETQYF.

This clonotype was counted ten times or more. The chain joins TRBV11-2 to TRBJ2-1, with TRBD2 identical over 16 bases. Germline assignment: CDR1 SGHAT and CDR2 FQNNGV. The CDR3 spans 18 residues. Germline trimming cut 2 bases from V and 8 bases from J; bases unmatched to any gene: 9. The CDR3 region is CASSLLYSGLAGGDEQFF. The DNA of the CDR3 is TGTGCCAGCAGCTTACTCTATTCGGGACTAGCGGGGGGGGATGAGCAGTTCTTC.

This clonotype was observed at least ten times. The rearrangement uses TRBV2 and TRBJ1-6; no definite D call. Trimming left V 2 bases short and J 4 bases short, with 6 bases between. CDR1 is SNHLY and CDR2 is FYNNEI in the germline V gene. The CDR3 sequence is 14 residues long. The DNA for the CDR3 is TGTGCCAGCAGTGAATGGGGTTATAATTCACCCCTCCACTTT. Amino acids: CASSEWGYNSPLHF.

This clonotype was counted ten times or more. The chain has TRBV5-6 and TRBJ1-2; D is possibly TRBD1 (5 bases). The ends were cut back, 7 bases at V and 4 bases at J, with 11 bases in the middle. The CDR3 runs 12 residues. Germline loops: CDR1 SGHDT, CDR2 YYEEEE. DNA for the CDR3: TGTGCCAGCGGGGAGGGGTTCTATGGCTACACCTTC. It translates to CASGEGFYGYTF. Based on the CDR3 plus reference TRBV5-6 and TRBJ1-2, the full variable domain is DAGVTQSPTHLIKTRGQQVTLRCSPKSGHDTVSWYQQALGQGPQFIFQYYEEEERQRGNFPDRFSGHQFPNYSSELNVNALLLGDSALYLCASGEGFYGYTFGSGTRLTVV.